Shown below are 7 T cell receptor beta chains from a single sample sequenced in a study of monozygotic twins with inflammatory bowel disease. TCRdb derives one entry per CDR3 protein from the 5' RACE reads, leaving out DNA. The table lists over 150,000 distinct CDR3 sequences, with approximately 3% in the top ten. Sequencing input: blood. The receptors originated from a human donor with ulcerative colitis or Crohn's disease, or a healthy co-twin of an affected twin (not recorded which).

The chain uses TRBV11-2 and TRBJ1-2; TCRdb designates TRBD1, a call that cannot be tested without DNA. The CDR3 contains 14 residues. Germline CDR1 and CDR2: SGHAT and FQNNGV. This CDR3 reads CASSLDRQNYGYTF.

The chain links TRBV24-1 to TRBJ2-2; TCRdb reports TRBD1, a call that lacks DNA to check it against. The CDR3 sequence is 17 residues long. Germline V gene lookup returns CDR1 KGHDR and CDR2 SFDVKD. The CDR3 here is CATSDPPGQGITGELFF.

The gene calls are TRBV3-1 and TRBJ1-1; the TRBD1 assignment by TCRdb is unverifiable without DNA. CDR1 is LGHDT and CDR2 is YNNKEL in the germline V gene (reference sequence). CDR3 length: 14 amino acids. This chain's CDR3 is CASSQAGAGTEAFF.

The rearrangement joins TRBV19 to TRBJ2-4. Germline CDR1 reads LNHDA; CDR2 reads SQIVND (reference sequence). The CDR3 spans 14 residues. CDR3 sequence: CASSIAALGGIQYF.

CDR3 in amino acids: CASSFPVDLAYNEQFF. The gene calls are TRBV5-1 and TRBJ2-1. Germline-derived CDR1 and CDR2 are SGHRS and YFSETQ. This CDR3 is built from 16 residues.

The chain is built from TRBV3-1 and TRBJ2-1; TCRdb proposes TRBD1, but this gene call is untestable without DNA. CDR1 LGHDT and CDR2 YNNKEL come from the germline V gene (reference sequence). This CDR3 comprises 16 residues. CDR3 loop: CASSQGGVTRGNEQFF.

The chain links TRBV6-5 to TRBJ2-3. The CDR3 has 16 amino acids. Looked up from germline, CDR1 is MNHEY and CDR2 is SVGAGI. CDR3: CASSYSVRVIADTQYF.